The following is a T cell receptor beta chain sequence with its context. This specimen belongs to a study of shared clonotypes between healthy human individuals. Assay used: immunoSEQ multiplex PCR; TCRdb lists only in-frame clones, some missing. The sample consists of over a million clones, roughly 74% of them appearing once. The germline V gene encodes CDR1 MNHNS and CDR2 SASEGT. Losses at the gene ends were 10 bases for V and 4 bases for J; bases not matched to a gene: 13. The CDR3 extends over 15 amino acids. This TCR came from a man younger than 30 in good health. Some clones in this sample may be carry-over from other donors' samples. The J gene is TRBJ1-5, the V gene TRBV6-1; TRBD1 matches 7 bases. Input material: memory CD4+ T cells from PBMCs. As for subset: CD45RA-negative fraction. CDR3 sequence (DNA): TGTGCCACCAGACCCAGCCCACAGGGGAATCAGCCCCAGCATTTT. Its protein product is CATRPSPQGNQPQHF.